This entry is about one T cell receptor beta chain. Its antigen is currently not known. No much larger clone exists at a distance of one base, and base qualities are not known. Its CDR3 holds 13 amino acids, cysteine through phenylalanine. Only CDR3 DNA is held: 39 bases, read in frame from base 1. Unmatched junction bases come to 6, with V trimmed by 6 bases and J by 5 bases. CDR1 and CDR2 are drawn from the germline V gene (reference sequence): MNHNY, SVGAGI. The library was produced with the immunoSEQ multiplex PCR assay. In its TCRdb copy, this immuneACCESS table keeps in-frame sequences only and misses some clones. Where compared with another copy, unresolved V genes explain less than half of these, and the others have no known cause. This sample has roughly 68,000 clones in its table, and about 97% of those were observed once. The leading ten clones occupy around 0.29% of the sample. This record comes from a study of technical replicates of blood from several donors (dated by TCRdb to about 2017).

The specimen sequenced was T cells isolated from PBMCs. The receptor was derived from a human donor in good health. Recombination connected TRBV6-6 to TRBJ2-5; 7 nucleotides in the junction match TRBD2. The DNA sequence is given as TGTGCCAGCAGCCGGGAGGTAGGGGAGACCCAGTACTTC. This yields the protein CASSREVGETQYF.